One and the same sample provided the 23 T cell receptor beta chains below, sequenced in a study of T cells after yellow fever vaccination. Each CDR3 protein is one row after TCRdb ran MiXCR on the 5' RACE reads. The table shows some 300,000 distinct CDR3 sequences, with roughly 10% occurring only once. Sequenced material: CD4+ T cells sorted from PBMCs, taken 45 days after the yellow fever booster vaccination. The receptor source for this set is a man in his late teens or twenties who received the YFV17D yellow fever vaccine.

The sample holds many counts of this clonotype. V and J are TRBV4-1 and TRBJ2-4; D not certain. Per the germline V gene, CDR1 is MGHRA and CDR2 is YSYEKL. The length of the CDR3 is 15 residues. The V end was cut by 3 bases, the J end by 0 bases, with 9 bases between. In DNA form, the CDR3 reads TGCGCCAGCAGCCACCCTTTGGAAGCCAAAAACATTCAGTACTTC. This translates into CASSHPLEAKNIQYF.

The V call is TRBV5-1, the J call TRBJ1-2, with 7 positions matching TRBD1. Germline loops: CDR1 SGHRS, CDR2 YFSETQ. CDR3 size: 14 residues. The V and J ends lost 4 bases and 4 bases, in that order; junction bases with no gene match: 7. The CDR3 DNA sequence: TGCGCCAGCAGCGCCCGGGACAGCCTCTATGGCTACACCTTC. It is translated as CASSARDSLYGYTF.

The CDR3 region has the DNA TGCAGCGTTACACAGGGGATGAACACTGAAGCTTTCTTT. Translating it yields CSVTQGMNTEAFF. This chain uses TRBV29-1 with TRBJ1-1, with TRBD1 matching 7 bases. Germline V gene lookup returns CDR1 SQVTM and CDR2 ANQGSEA. CDR3 length equals 13 residues. Trimming cost V 5 bases and J 0 bases; bases outside gene matches: 3.

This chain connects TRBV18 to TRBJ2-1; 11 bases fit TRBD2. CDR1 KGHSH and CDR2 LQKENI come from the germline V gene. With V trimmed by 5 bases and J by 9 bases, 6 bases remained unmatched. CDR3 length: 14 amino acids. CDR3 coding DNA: TGTGCCAGCTCATCCTTAGCGGGGGGGCCTGAGCAGTTCTTC. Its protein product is CASSSLAGGPEQFF.

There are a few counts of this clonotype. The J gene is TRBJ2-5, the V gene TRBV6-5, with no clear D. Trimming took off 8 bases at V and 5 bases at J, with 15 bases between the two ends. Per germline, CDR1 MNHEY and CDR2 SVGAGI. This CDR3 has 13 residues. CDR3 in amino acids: CASCPNPLETQYF. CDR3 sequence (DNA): TGTGCCAGCTGTCCTAATCCTCTCGAGACCCAGTACTTC.

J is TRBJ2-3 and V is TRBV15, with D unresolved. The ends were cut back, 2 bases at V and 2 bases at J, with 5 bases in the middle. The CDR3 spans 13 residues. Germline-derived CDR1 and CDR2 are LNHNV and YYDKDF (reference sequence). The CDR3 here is CATSRSTTDTQYF. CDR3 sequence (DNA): TGTGCCACCAGCAGATCGACCACAGATACGCAGTATTTT.

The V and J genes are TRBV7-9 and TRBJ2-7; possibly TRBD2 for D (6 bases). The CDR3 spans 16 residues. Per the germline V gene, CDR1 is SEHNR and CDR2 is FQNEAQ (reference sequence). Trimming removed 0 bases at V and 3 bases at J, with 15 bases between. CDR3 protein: CASSLALEGPYYEQYF. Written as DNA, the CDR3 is TGTGCCAGCAGCTTAGCTTTGGAGGGCCCCTACTACGAGCAGTACTTC.

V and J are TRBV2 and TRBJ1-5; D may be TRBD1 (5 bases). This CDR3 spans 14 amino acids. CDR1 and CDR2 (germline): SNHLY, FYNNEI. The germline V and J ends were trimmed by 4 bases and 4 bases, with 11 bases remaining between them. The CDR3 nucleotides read TGTGCCAGCAGTGGGATACGGACAAATCAGCCCCAGCATTTT. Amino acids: CASSGIRTNQPQHF.

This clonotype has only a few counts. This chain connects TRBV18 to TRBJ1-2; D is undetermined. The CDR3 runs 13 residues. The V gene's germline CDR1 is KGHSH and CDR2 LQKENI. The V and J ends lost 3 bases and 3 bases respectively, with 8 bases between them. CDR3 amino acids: CASSPKPDYGYTF. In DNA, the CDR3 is TGTGCCAGCTCACCTAAGCCGGACTATGGCTACACCTTC. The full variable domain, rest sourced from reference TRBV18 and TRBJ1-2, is NAGVMQNPRHLVRRRGQEARLRCSPMKGHSHVYWYRQLPEEGLKFMVYLQKENIIDESGMPKERFSAEFPKEGPSILRIQQVVRGDSAAYFCASSPKPDYGYTFGSGTRLTVV.

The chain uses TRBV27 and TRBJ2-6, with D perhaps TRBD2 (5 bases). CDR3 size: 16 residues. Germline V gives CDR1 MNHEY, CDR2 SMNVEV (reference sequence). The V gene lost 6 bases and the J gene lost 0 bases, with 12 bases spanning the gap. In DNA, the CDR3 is TGTGCCAGCAGCCGGGGTCGAGCCTCTGGGGCCAACGTCCTGACTTTC. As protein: CASSRGRASGANVLTF.

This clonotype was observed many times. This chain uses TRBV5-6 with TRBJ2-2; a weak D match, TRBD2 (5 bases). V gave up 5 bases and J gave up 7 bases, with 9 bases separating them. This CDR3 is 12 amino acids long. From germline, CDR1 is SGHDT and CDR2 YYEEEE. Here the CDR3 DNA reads TGTGCCAGCAGACAACGGGGCGGGGAGCTGTTTTTT. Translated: CASRQRGGELFF.

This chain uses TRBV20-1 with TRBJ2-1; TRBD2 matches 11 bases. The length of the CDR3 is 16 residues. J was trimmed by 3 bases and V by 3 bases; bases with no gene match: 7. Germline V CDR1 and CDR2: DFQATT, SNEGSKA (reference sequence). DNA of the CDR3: TGCAGTGCTAGTCTCCTAGCGGGGGGCCTCTACAATGAGCAGTTCTTC. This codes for CSASLLAGGLYNEQFF.

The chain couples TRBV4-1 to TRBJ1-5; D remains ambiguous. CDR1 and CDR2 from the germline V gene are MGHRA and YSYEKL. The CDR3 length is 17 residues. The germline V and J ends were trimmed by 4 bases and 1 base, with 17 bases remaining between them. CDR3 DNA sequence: TGCGCCAGCAGCCCATTCCCGAGGGATAGGAGCAATCAGCCCCAGCATTTT. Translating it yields CASSPFPRDRSNQPQHF.

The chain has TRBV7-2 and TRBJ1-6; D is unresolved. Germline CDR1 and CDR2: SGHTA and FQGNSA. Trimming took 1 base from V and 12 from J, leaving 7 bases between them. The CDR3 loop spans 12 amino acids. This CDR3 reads CASSLGHLPLHF. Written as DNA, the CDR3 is TGTGCCAGCAGCTTAGGTCATCTACCCCTCCACTTT.

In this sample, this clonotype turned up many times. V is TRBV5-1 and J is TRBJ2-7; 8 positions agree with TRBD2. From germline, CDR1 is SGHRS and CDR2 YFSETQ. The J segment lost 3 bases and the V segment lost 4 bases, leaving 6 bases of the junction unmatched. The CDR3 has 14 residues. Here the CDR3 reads CASSPEAGGYEQYF. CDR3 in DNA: TGCGCCAGCAGCCCGGAGGCGGGGGGCTACGAGCAGTACTTC.

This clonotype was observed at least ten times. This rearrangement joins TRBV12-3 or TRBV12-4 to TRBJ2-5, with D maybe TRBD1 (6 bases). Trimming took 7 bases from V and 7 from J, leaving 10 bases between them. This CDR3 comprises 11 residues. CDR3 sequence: CASTLGGTQYF. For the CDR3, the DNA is TGTGCCAGCACCTTAGGGGGGACCCAGTACTTC.

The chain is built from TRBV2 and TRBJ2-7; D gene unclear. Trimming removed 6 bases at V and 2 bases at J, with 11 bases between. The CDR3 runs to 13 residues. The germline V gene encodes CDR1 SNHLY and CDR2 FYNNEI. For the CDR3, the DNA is TGTGCCAGCAGCGTGGATAGTACCTACGAGCAGTACTTC. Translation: CASSVDSTYEQYF.

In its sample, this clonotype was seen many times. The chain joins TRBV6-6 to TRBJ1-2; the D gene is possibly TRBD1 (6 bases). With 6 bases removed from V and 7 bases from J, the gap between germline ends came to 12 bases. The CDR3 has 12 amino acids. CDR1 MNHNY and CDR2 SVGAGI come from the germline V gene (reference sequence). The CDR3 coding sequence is TGTGCCAGCAGCCGGGCGGGGGCTGGCTACACCTTC. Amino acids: CASSRAGAGYTF.

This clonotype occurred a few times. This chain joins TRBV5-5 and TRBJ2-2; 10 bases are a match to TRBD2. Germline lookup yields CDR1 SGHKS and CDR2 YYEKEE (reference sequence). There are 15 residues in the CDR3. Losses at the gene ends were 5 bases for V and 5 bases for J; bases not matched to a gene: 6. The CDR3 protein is CASRRAGGTTGELFF. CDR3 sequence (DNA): TGTGCCAGCAGGAGAGCGGGGGGGACTACCGGGGAGCTGTTTTTT.

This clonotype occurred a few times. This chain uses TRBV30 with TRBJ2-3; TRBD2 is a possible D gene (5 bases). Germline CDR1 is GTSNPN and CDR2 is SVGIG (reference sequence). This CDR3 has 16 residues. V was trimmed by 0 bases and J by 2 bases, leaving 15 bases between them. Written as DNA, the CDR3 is TGTGCCTGGAGTGTAGGGCTCCAAGGACTCACAGATACGCAGTATTTT. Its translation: CAWSVGLQGLTDTQYF.

The CDR3 spells CASSPDTLGETQYF. CDR3 nucleotides: TGTGCCAGCAGCCCCGATACGCTCGGGGAGACCCAGTACTTC. V is TRBV5-4 and J is TRBJ2-5; no reliable D call. CDR1 and CDR2 (germline): SGHNT, YYREEE (reference sequence). This CDR3 is 14 amino acids long. V was pared by 4 bases and J by 5 bases, with 15 bases between. Drawing the rest from reference TRBV5-4 and TRBJ2-5, the complete variable domain is ETGVTQSPTHLIKTRGQQVTLRCSSQSGHNTVSWYQQALGQGPQFIFQYYREEENGRGNFPPRFSGLQFPNYSSELNVNALELDDSALYLCASSPDTLGETQYFGPGTRLLVL.

In DNA, the CDR3 is TGTGCCAGCAGCTTGAGCTGGGACACCGGGGAGCTGTTTTTT. This codes for CASSLSWDTGELFF. V and J are TRBV11-2 and TRBJ2-2; D gene unclear. The germline V gene has CDR1 SGHAT and CDR2 FQNNGV. V was cut by 3 bases and J by 3 bases, with 8 bases left in between. CDR3 length: 14 residues.

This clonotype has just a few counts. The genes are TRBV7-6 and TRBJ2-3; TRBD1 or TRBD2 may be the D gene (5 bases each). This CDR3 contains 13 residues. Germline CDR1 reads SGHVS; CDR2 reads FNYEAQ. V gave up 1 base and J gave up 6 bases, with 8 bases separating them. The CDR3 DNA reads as TGTGCCAGCAGCTTAGTGGGACGTGATACGCAGTATTTT. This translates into CASSLVGRDTQYF.